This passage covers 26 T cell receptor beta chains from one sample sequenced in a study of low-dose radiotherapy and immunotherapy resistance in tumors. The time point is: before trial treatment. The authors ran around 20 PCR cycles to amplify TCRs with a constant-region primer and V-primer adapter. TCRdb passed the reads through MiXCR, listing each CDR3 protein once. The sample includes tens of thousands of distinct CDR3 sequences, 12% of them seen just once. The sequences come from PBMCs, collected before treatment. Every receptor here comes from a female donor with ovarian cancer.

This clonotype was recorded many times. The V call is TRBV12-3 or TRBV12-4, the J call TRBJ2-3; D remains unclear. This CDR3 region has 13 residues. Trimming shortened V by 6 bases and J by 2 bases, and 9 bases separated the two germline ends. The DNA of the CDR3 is TGTGCCAGCAGGCGGACGGTCACAGATACGCAGTATTTT. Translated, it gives CASRRTVTDTQYF.

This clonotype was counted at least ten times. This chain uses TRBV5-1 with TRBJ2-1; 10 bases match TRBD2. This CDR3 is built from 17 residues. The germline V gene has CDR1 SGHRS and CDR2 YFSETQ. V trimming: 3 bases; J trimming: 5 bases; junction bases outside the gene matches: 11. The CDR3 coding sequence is TGCGCCAGCAGCTCGGTATTGGGACTAGCGACCCACAATGAGCAGTTCTTC. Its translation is CASSSVLGLATHNEQFF.

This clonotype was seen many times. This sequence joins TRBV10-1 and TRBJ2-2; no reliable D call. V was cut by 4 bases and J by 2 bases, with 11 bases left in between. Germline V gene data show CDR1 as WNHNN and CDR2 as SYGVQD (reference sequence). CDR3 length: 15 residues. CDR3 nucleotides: TGCGCCAGCAGTGTAGGGTCGATAAACACCGGGGAGCTGTTTTTT. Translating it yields CASSVGSINTGELFF.

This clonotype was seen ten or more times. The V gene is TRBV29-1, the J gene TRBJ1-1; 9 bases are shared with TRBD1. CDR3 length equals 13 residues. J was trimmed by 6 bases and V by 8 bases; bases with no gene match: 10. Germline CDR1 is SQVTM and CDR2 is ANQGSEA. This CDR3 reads CSSRRQGVPEAFF. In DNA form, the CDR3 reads TGCAGCTCCAGGAGACAGGGGGTCCCTGAAGCTTTCTTT.

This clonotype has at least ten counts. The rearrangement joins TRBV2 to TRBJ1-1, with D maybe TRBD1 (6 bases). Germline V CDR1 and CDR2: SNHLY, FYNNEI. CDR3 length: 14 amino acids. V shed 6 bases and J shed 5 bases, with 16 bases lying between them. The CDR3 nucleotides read TGTGCCAGCAGCCAGGACAGCGGCGGTACTGAAGCTTTCTTT. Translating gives CASSQDSGGTEAFF.

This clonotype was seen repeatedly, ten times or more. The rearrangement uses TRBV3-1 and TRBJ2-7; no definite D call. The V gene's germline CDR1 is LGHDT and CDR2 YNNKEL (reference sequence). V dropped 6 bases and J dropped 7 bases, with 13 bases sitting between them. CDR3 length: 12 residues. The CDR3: CASREGFGEQYF. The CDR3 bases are TGTGCCAGCAGGGAAGGATTTGGTGAGCAGTACTTC.

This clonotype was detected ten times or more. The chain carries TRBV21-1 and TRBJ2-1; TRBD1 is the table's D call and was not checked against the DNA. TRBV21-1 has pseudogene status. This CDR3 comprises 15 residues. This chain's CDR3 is CASSRGAGDFHEQFF. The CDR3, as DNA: TGTGCCAGCAGCCGGGGGGCGGGAGATTTCCATGAGCAGTTCTTC.

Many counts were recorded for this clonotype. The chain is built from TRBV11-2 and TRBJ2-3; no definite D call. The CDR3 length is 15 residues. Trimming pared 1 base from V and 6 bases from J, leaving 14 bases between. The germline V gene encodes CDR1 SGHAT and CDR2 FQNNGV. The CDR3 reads CASSLGPPKGDTQYF. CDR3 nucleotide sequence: TGTGCCAGCAGCTTAGGTCCTCCAAAAGGGGATACGCAGTATTTT.

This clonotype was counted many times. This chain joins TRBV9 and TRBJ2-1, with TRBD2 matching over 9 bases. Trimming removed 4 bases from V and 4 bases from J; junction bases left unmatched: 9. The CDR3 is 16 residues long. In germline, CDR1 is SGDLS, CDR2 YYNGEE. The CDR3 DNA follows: TGTGCCAGCAGCCCACCGACTAGCGGCCTATACAATGAGCAGTTCTTC. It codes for CASSPPTSGLYNEQFF. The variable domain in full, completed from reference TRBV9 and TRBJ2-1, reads DSGVTQTPKHLITATGQRVTLRCSPRSGDLSVYWYQQSLDQGLQFLIQYYNGEERAKGNILERFSAQQFPDLHSELNLSSLELGDSALYFCASSPPTSGLYNEQFFGPGTRLTVL.

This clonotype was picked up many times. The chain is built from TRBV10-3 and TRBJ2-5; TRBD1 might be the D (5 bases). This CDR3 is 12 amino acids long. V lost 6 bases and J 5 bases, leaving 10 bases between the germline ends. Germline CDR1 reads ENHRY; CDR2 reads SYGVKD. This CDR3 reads CAIRGARETQYF. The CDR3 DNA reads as TGTGCCATCAGAGGGGCCCGGGAGACCCAGTACTTC.

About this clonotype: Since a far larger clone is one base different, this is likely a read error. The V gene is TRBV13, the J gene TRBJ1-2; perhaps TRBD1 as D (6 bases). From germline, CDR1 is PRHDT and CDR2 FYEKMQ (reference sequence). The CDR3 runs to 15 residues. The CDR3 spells CVSSAGNTGPYGYTF. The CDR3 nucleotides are TGTGTCAGCAGTGCGGGAAATACAGGGCCCTATGGCTACACCTTC.

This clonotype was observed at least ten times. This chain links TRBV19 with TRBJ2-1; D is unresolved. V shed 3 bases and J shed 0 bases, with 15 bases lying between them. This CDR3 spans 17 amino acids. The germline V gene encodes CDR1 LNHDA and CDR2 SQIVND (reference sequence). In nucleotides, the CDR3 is TGTGCCAGTAGTATGTGGTCTAGGGCTATCTCCTACAATGAGCAGTTCTTC. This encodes CASSMWSRAISYNEQFF.

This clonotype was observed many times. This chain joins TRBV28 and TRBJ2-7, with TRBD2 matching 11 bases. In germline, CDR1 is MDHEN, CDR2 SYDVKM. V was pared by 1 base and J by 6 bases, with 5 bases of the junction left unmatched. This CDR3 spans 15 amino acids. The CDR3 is CASSLLAGGPGEQYF. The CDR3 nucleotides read TGTGCCAGCAGTTTATTAGCGGGAGGGCCCGGCGAGCAGTACTTC.

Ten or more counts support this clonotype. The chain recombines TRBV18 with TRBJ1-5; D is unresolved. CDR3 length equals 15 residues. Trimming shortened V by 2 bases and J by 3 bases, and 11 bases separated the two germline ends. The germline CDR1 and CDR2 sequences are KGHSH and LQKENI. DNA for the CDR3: TGTGCCAGCTCACCATCCAGACCGTACAATCAGCCCCAGCATTTT. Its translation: CASSPSRPYNQPQHF.

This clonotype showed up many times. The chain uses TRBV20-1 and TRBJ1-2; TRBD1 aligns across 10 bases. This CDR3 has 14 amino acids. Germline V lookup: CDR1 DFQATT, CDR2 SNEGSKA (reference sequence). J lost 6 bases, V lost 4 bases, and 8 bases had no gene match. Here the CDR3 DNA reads TGCAGTGCTAACCCGGGACAGGGGCTGAATGGCTACACCTTC. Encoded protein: CSANPGQGLNGYTF.

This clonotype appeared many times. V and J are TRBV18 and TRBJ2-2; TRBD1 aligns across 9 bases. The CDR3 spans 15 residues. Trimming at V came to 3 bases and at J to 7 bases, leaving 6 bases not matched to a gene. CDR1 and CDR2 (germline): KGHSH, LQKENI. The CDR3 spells CASSPRQGGNGELFF. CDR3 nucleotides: TGTGCCAGCTCACCTCGACAGGGGGGAAACGGGGAGCTGTTTTTT.

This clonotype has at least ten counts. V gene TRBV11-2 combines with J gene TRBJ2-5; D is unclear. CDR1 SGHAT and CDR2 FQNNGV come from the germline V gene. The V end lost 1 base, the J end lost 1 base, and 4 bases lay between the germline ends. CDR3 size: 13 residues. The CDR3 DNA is TGTGCCAGCAGCTTAGTTCTCCAAGAGACCCAGTACTTC. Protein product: CASSLVLQETQYF.

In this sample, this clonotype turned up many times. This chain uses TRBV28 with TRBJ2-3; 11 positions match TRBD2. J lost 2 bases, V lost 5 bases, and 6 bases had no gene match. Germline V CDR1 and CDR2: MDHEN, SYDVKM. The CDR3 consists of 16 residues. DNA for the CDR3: TGTGCCAGCAGTCAAACGACTAGCGGGGCCACAGATACGCAGTATTTT. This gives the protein CASSQTTSGATDTQYF. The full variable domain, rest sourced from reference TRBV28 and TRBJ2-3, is DVKVTQSSRYLVKRTGEKVFLECVQDMDHENMFWYRQDPGLGLRLIYFSYDVKMKEKGDIPEGYSVSREKKERFSLILESASTNQTSMYLCASSQTTSGATDTQYFGPGTRLTVL.

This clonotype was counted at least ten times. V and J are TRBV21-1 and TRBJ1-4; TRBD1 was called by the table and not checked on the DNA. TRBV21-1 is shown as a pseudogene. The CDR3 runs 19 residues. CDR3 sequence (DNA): TGTGCCAGCAGCAAACGGAGCCCCAGACAGGCCTCAACTAATGAAAAACTGTTTTTT. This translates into CASSKRSPRQASTNEKLFF.

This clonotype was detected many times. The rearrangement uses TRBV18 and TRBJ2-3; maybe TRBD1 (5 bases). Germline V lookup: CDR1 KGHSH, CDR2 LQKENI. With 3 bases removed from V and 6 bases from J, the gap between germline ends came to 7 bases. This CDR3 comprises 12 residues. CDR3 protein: CASSPKGDTQYF. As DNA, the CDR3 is TGTGCCAGCTCACCTAAGGGGGATACGCAGTATTTT.

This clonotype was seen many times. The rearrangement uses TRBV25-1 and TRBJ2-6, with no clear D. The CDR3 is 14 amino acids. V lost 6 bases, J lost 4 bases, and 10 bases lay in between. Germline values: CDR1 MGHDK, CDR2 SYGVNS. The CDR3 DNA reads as TGTGCCAGCAGCATGACCATCGGGGCCAACGTCCTGACTTTC. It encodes CASSMTIGANVLTF.

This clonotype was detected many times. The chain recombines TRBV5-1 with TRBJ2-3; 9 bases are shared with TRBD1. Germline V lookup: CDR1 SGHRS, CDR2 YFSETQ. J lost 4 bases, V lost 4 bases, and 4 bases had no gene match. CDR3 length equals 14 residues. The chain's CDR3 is CASSADRGADTQYF. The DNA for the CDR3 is TGCGCCAGCAGCGCGGACAGGGGTGCAGATACGCAGTATTTT.

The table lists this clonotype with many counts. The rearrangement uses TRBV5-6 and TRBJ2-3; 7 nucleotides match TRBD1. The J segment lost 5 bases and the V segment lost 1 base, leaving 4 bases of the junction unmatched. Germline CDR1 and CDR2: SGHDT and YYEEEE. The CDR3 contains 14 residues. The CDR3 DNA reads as TGTGCCAGCAGCTTGACAGGGGTTGGAGATACGCAGTATTTT. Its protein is CASSLTGVGDTQYF.

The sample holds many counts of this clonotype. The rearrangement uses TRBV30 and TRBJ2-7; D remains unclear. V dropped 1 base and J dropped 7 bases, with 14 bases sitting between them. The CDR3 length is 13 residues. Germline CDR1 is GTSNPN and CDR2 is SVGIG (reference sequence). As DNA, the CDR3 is TGTGCCTGGAGTGGGCAGACCCTTCGGGAGCAGTACTTC. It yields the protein CAWSGQTLREQYF. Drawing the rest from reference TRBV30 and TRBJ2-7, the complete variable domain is SQTIHQWPATLVQPVGSPLSLECTVEGTSNPNLYWYRQAAGRGLQLLFYSVGIGQISSEVPQNLSASRPQDRQFILSSKKLLLSDSGFYLCAWSGQTLREQYFGPGTRLTVT.

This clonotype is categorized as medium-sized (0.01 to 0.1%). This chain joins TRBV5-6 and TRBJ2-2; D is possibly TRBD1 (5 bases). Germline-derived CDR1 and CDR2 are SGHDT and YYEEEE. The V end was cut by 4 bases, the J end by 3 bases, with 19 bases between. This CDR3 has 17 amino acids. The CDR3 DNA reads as TGTGCCAGCAGCGGGCCATCGGGCAGGGCGTACACCGGGGAGCTGTTTTTT. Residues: CASSGPSGRAYTGELFF.

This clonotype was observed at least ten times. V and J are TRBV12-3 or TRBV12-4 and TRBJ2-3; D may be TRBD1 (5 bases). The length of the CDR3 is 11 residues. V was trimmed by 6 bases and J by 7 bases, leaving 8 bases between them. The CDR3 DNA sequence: TGTGCCAGCAGGGGGCTGCATACGCAGTATTTT. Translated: CASRGLHTQYF.